This T cell receptor beta chain originates from a study of T cells in Graves' hyperthyroidism and ophthalmopathy. About this clonotype: Its antigen is not known.

Template material for amplifying TCR beta CDR3 regions consisted of RNA transcripts. First-round RT-PCR of the TCR CDR3 relied on the HTBI primer set. TCRdb used MiXCR to reprocess the multiplex PCR reads, holding one entry per CDR3 protein. Seen here are about 540,000 distinct CDR3 sequences, around 46% observed once, and the top ten hold roughly 8.2%. General study findings and limits: Also found in blood were most expanded thyroid clonotypes above 0.001. Ophthalmopathy was distinguished from stable hyperthyroidism by 13 V-J signatures.

Germline V gives CDR1 SQVTM, CDR2 ANQGSEA. Trimming took off 6 bases at V and 9 bases at J, with 23 bases between the two ends. CDR3 size: 14 residues. The chain recombines TRBV29-1 with TRBJ2-5, with D possibly being TRBD1 (5 bases). This sequence was found in a woman aged 18-29 years with Graves' hyperthyroidism. The sequencing input was peripheral blood or thyroid tissue (not recorded which). CDR3 residues: CSVAPGKGNQPQYF. In DNA form, the CDR3 reads TGCAGCGTGGCCCCAGGGAAGGGCAATCAGCCCCAGTACTTC.